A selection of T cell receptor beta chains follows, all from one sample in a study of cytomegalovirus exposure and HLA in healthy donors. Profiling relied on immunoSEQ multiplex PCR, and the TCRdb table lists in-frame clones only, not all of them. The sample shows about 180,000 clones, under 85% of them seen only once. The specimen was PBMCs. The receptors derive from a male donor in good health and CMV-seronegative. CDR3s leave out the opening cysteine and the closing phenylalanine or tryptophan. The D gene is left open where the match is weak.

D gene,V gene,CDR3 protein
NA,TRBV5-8,ASSLRQSLAKNIQY
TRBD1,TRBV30,ACDRGPRPFSNQPQH
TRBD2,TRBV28,ASRPGGAHSAGELF
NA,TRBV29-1,SVVVERVGNQPQH
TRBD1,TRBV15,ATRSGTEGEKLF
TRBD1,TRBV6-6,ASSYSAQGAAEAF
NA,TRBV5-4,ASSLGLNTEAF
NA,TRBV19,ASSPETDSNQPQH
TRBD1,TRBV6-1,AATIRDRVSYEQY
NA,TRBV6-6,ASSYDSNYGYT
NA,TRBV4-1,ASSQDSLRGRGEQF
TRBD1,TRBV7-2,ASSFDRGGQPQH
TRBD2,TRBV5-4,ASSSPGGARETQY
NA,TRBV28,ASRFTSAGANVLT
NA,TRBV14,ASSQAYEQY
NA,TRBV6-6,ASSSGQTYSNQPQH
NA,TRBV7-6,ASSSPGTQDNEQF
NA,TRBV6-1,ASQQWAGNYGYT
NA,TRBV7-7,ASSQGSGANVLT
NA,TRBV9,ASSVVGVPLT
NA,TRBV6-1,ASCSGPGASYEQY
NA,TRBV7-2,ASSLRGNQPQH
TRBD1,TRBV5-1,ASSSGQAGSYEQY
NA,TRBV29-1,SVDSTNYGYT
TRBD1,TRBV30,AWTSKGQGSWEQY
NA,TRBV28,ASSLSREQY
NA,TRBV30,AWRAKDTSGNTIY
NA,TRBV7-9,ASSPRETEAF
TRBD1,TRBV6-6,ASRGTGLLAQH
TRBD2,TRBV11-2,ASSRGLAASTDTQY
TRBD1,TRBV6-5,ASMDRGSRYGYT
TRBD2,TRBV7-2,ASSMTGTSFEEQF
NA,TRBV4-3,ASSQSTGNLNEQY